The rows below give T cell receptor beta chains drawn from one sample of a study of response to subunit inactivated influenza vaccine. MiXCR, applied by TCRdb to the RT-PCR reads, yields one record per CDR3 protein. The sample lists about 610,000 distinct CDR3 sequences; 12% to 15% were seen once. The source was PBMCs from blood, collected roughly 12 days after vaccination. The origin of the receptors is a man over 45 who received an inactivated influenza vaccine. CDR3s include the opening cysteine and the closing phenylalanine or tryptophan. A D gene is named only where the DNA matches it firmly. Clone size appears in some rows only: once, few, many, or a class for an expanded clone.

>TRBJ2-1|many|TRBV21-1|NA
TGTGCCAGCAGCAGACTAGCGAGATACAATGAGCAGTTCTTC
CASSRLARYNEQFF
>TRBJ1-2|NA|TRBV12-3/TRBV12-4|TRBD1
TGTGCCAGCAGTCAGACACAGGGGGCCAGATACACCTTC
CASSQTQGARYTF
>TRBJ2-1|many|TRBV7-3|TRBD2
TGTGCCAGCAGCTTAACGAGCGGGAGTATACGATATGATGAGCAGTTCTTC
CASSLTSGSIRYDEQFF
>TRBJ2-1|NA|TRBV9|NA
TGTGCCAGCAGCGTAGACTGGTACAATGAGCAGTTCTTC
CASSVDWYNEQFF
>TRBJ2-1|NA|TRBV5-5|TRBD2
TGTGCCAGCAGCTCCTCCCTCGCGGGGGGCTACAATGAGCAGTTCTTC
CASSSSLAGGYNEQFF
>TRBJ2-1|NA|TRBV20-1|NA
TGCAGTGCTAGTCATGACCTGATTAGGGATGAGCAGTTCTTC
CSASHDLIRDEQFF
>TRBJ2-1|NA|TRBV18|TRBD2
TGTGCCAGCTCACCGGACCCTAGCGGAGGATACAATGAGCAGTTCTTC
CASSPDPSGGYNEQFF
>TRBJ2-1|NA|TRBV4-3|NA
TGCGCCAGCAGCCCCGGGCCCGCCTCCAATGAGCAGTTCTTC
CASSPGPASNEQFF
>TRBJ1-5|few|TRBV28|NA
TGTGCCAGCAGGCGGGGAAATAGCAATCAGCCCCAGCATTTT
CASRRGNSNQPQHF
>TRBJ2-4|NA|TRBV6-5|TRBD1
TGTGCCAGCAGTTCCATCGCGGGACAGGGCAAAAACATTCAGTACTTC
CASSSIAGQGKNIQYF
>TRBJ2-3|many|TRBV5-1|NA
TGTGCCAGCTCACCGAACACAGATACGCAGTATTTT
CASSPNTDTQYF
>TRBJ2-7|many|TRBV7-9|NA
TGTGCCAGCAGCGCAGCCCCAGTTTACGAGCAGTACTTC
CASSAAPVYEQYF
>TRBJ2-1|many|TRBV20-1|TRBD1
TGCAGTGCGCCCGGGACAGCCTACAATGAGCAGTTCTTC
CSAPGTAYNEQFF
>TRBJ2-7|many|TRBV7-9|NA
TGTGCCAGCAGCTTAGCGCTTGAGCAGTACTTC
CASSLALEQYF
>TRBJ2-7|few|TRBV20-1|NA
TGCAGTGCTAGAGATAGGGGGACTGGCTACGAGCAGTACTTC
CSARDRGTGYEQYF
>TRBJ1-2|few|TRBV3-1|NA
TGTGCCAGCAGCCCATTTGCTGGCTATGGCTACACCTTC
CASSPFAGYGYTF
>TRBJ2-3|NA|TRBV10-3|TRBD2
TGTGCCATCAGTGCTAGCGGGAGAGATACGCAGTATTTT
CAISASGRDTQYF
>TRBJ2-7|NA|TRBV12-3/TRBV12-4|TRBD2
TGTGCCAGCAAACGGGACTACTCCTACGAGCAGTACTTC
CASKRDYSYEQYF
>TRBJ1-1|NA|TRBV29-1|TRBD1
TGCAGCGGGAGGGGGCTGAACACTGAAGCTTTCTTT
CSGRGLNTEAFF
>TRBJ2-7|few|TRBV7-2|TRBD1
TGTGCCAGCAGCCTCGCGGGACAGGGGGTATTCGCCTACGAGCAGTACTTC
CASSLAGQGVFAYEQYF
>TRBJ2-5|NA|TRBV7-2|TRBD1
TGTGCCAGCAGCCGAGCTGGCAGGGGGCAAGAGACCCAGTACTTC
CASSRAGRGQETQYF
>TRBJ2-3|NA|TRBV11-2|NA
TGTGCCAGCAGCTTAATCCGCGCCCTGACCACAGATACGCAGTATTTT
CASSLIRALTTDTQYF
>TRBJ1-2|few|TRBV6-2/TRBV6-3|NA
TGTGCCAGCAGTTACTCGATTATACAGGGCGGCTATGGCTACACCTTC
CASSYSIIQGGYGYTF
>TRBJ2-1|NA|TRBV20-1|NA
TGCAGTGCTAGTAGCAAGCCTGAGCAGTTCTTC
CSASSKPEQFF
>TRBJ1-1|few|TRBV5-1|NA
TGCGCCAGCAGCTTGTCCATCAGGGGAGCCATGAACACTGAAGCTTTCTTT
CASSLSIRGAMNTEAFF
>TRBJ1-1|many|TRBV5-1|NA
TGCGCCAGCAGCTTTACAAGGAACACTGAAGCTTTCTTT
CASSFTRNTEAFF
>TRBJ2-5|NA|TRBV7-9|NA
TGTGCCAGCAGCTTAGATCTACGGGACGGGACCCAGTACTTC
CASSLDLRDGTQYF
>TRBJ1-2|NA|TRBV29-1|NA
TGCAGCGTTCTTACCGCCCATGGCTACACCTTC
CSVLTAHGYTF
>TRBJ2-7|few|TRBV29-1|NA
TGCAGCGTAATTTTAACGGGGTTCCTCTACGAGCAGTACTTC
CSVILTGFLYEQYF
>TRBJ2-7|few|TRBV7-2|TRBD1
TGTGCCAGCAGCTTCGACTCCGGGACAGGGAACTACGAGCAGTACTTC
CASSFDSGTGNYEQYF
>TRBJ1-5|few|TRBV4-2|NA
TGTGCCAGCAGCCAAGATCTGACACCCAATCAGCCCCAGCATTTT
CASSQDLTPNQPQHF
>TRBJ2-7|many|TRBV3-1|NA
TGTGCCAGTAGTTCGGTCTACGAGCAGTACTTC
CASSSVYEQYF
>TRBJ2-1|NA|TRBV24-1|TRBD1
TGTGCCACGTCGGACAGGGGGGGATACAATGAGCAGTTCTTC
CATSDRGGYNEQFF
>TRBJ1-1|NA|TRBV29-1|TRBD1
TGCAGCACCGGACAGGGCCGCACTGAAGCTTTCTTT
CSTGQGRTEAFF
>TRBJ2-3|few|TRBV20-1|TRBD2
TGCAGTGCTAGAGTAGCGGGAGGACGACTTATAACTAGCACAGATACGCAGTATTTT
CSARVAGGRLITSTDTQYF
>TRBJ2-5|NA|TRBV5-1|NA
TGCGCCAGCAGCTTGGCGGGGTTGAGTGCCCAGTACTTC
CASSLAGLSAQYF
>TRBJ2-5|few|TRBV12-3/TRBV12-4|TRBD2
TGTGCCAGCAGCCGGATCCGGACTAGCGGCCAAGAGACCCAGTACTTC
CASSRIRTSGQETQYF
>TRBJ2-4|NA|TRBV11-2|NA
TGTGCCAGCACCCCGGGAGGCTCCGTAGGGGGTCAAAACATTCAGTACTTC
CASTPGGSVGGQNIQYF